This is a list of T cell receptor beta chains from one sample in a study of T cell repertoires in cytomegalovirus infection. TCRdb used MiXCR to reprocess the reads, holding one entry per CDR3 protein. The sample lists roughly 240,000 distinct CDR3 sequences, under 8.5% occurring once. Sequences were obtained from PBMCs. The receptors come from a human donor in good health (CMV status not recorded). Some clones in this sample may be carry-over from other donors' samples. Both conserved end residues are trimmed from each CDR3. Fields, in order: V gene, J gene, CDR3 protein.

V: TRBV29-1; J: TRBJ1-1; CDR3: SVFTGEAF
V: TRBV20-1; J: TRBJ1-3; CDR3: SATQASGNTIY
V: TRBV6-2/TRBV6-3; J: TRBJ1-2; CDR3: ASSPRDRDGYT
V: TRBV12-3/TRBV12-4; J: TRBJ2-3; CDR3: ASRWASGGTDTQY
V: TRBV6-2/TRBV6-3; J: TRBJ2-1; CDR3: ASSYERGGPDEQF
V: TRBV7-2; J: TRBJ1-2; CDR3: ASSADRGANYGYT
V: TRBV28; J: TRBJ1-2; CDR3: ASSPGQGRHYGYT
V: TRBV5-1; J: TRBJ2-3; CDR3: ASSLTGPGTDTQY
V: TRBV4-3; J: TRBJ2-3; CDR3: ASSQDVDLAGAVDTQY
V: TRBV5-6; J: TRBJ2-3; CDR3: ASSLVQGIDTQY
V: TRBV7-2; J: TRBJ2-3; CDR3: ASSPQRGLATDTQY
V: TRBV7-8; J: TRBJ1-1; CDR3: ASSLRDHMNTEAF
V: TRBV5-4; J: TRBJ2-5; CDR3: ASSLEQQETQY
V: TRBV6-2/TRBV6-3; J: TRBJ1-4; CDR3: ASSPIGQARVKNEKLF
V: TRBV28; J: TRBJ1-5; CDR3: ASHSSGQGNQPQH
V: TRBV4-2; J: TRBJ1-1; CDR3: ASSQVQETEAF
V: TRBV14; J: TRBJ2-1; CDR3: ASSTRDSYNEQF
V: TRBV7-3; J: TRBJ1-1; CDR3: ASSLTGNTEAF
V: TRBV15; J: TRBJ2-7; CDR3: ATSGTGPREGYEQY
V: TRBV10-2; J: TRBJ2-1; CDR3: ASSDPAGGPGNEQF
V: TRBV29-1; J: TRBJ1-1; CDR3: SGHRNTEAF
V: TRBV25-1; J: TRBJ1-1; CDR3: ASSETRVRVTEAF
V: TRBV20-1; J: TRBJ1-1; CDR3: SAPEGGGTEAF
V: TRBV19; J: TRBJ1-1; CDR3: ASSPSTGSTEAF
V: TRBV4-3; J: TRBJ2-3; CDR3: ASSQDINTDTQY
V: TRBV28; J: TRBJ2-7; CDR3: ASSLSPFQAEQY
V: TRBV18; J: TRBJ2-7; CDR3: ASSPPWGIYEQY
V: TRBV7-2; J: TRBJ1-2; CDR3: ASSLAVKGKGYT
V: TRBV30; J: TRBJ2-1; CDR3: AWSMGHGPYNEQF
V: TRBV29-1; J: TRBJ2-4; CDR3: SVGGTGAVKNIQY
V: TRBV6-2/TRBV6-3; J: TRBJ2-2; CDR3: ASSRQFNTGELF
V: TRBV7-2; J: TRBJ2-7; CDR3: ASSLTWRLDEQY
V: TRBV24-1; J: TRBJ2-3; CDR3: ATSDAGTSGGWTDTQY
V: TRBV27; J: TRBJ2-1; CDR3: ASSSGMGVSYEQF
V: TRBV7-2; J: TRBJ2-7; CDR3: ASSLELDGDGQY
V: TRBV20-1; J: TRBJ1-2; CDR3: SASKGQGAYGYT
V: TRBV2; J: TRBJ1-2; CDR3: ASSEVGRASYGYT
V: TRBV5-1; J: TRBJ2-7; CDR3: ASSLATSGISFYEQY
V: TRBV7-9; J: TRBJ2-1; CDR3: ASRSGGLAGNEQF
V: TRBV2; J: TRBJ2-6; CDR3: ASSVTRSAGLIGANVLT
V: TRBV6-2/TRBV6-3; J: TRBJ2-7; CDR3: ASRGLAGPSSYEQY
V: TRBV7-9; J: TRBJ1-5; CDR3: ASSETLDSQSYNQPQH
V: TRBV2; J: TRBJ2-1; CDR3: ASRTRVEQF
V: TRBV7-8; J: TRBJ1-3; CDR3: ASSLVVDPISGNTIY
V: TRBV20-1; J: TRBJ1-2; CDR3: SARFPGQGIIDGYT
V: TRBV12-3/TRBV12-4; J: TRBJ2-6; CDR3: ASSPYMVQARSGANVLT